The clone carrying this T cell receptor (beta chain) was seen once. This sample stems from a study of molecular identifiers for immune sequencing clone quantification. CDR1 is SEHNR, CDR2 FQNEAQ, per germline (reference sequence). The CDR3 has 14 amino acids. Trimming removed 9 bases from V and 4 bases from J, with 18 bases in between. TCRdb reprocessed the PCR reads via MiXCR and lists one record per CDR3 protein. The data hold around 460,000 distinct CDR3 sequences, with 20% to 25% observed a single time. The J gene is TRBJ1-2, the V gene TRBV7-9, with D perhaps TRBD1 (5 bases). Sequenced: naive CD8+ T cells from blood, with Jurkat cell RNA spiked in. As to subset: FACS-sorted CD8+CD4-CCR7+CD45RA+ naive T cells. The clonotype originates from a human donor in good health. Some libraries in this study had Jurkat cell RNA spiked in. CDR3 coding DNA: TGTGCCAGTGCCCGAGTGGGGGACTTCTATGGCTACACCTTC. This codes for CASARVGDFYGYTF. Drawing the rest from reference TRBV7-9 and TRBJ1-2, the complete variable domain is DTGVSQNPRHKITKRGQNVTFRCDPISEHNRLYWYRQTLGQGPEFLTYFQNEAQLEKSRLLSDRFSAERPKGSFSTLEIQRTEQGDSAMYLCASARVGDFYGYTFGSGTRLTVV.